This record concerns one TCR beta chain sequence. Its target is unknown. Quantitative 5'-RACE was performed with molecular barcodes, and it yielded the TCR beta libraries. TCRdb redid the calling of the 5' RACE reads with MiXCR, one entry per CDR3 protein. The sample holds more than 30,000 distinct CDR3 sequences; more than 9.5% are singletons and the top ten take just over 20%. V was pared by 2 bases and J by 3 bases, with 19 bases between. Looked up from germline, CDR1 is SQVTM and CDR2 is ANQGSEA. This CDR3 comprises 16 residues. These data are taken from a study of CD8 T cells in ankylosing spondylitis. Notes on the study in general: What appeared characteristic of ankylosing spondylitis blood was a TCR beta motif of 7 or 8 highly homologous variants. A CD8+ phenotype characterized the disease-linked clones, which were relatively rare in peripheral blood.

Sample: synovial fluid, either unsorted or a sorted T cell fraction (not recorded which). This chain links TRBV29-1 with TRBJ1-2, with D possibly being TRBD1 (6 bases). The receptor's source is a male donor with ankylosing spondylitis. Here the CDR3 reads CSVERNFGGQDYGYTF. The CDR3 DNA follows: TGCAGCGTTGAACGTAATTTTGGGGGGCAGGACTATGGCTACACCTTC. Full variable domain (remainder filled in from reference TRBV29-1 and TRBJ1-2): SAVISQKPSRDICQRGTSLTIQCQVDSQVTMMFWYRQQPGQSLTLIATANQGSEATYESGFVIDKFPISRPNLTFSTLTVSNMSPEDSSIYLCSVERNFGGQDYGYTFGSGTRLTVV.